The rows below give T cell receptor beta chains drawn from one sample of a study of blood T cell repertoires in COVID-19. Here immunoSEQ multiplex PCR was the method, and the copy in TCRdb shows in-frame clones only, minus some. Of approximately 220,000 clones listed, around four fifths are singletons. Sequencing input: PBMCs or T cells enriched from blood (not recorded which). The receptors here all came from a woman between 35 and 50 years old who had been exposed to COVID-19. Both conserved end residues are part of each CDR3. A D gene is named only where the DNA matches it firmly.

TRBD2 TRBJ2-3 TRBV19 CASSPSGTKQYF
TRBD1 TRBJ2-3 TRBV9 CASSVSGTGGSFTQYF
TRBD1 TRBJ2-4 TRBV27 CASSLLAGQGLNIQYF
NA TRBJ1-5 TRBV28 CASSSLLTTGENNQPQHF
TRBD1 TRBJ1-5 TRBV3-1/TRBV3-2 CASSQGRGLGNQPQHF
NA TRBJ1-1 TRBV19 CASSMWSGPGAEAFF
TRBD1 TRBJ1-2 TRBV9 CASSVGATGGAYGYTF
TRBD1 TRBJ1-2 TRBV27 CASMDRGRGDNYGYTF
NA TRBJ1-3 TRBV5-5 CASRQGTGNTIYF
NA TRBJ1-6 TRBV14 CASSRGLPGSPLHF